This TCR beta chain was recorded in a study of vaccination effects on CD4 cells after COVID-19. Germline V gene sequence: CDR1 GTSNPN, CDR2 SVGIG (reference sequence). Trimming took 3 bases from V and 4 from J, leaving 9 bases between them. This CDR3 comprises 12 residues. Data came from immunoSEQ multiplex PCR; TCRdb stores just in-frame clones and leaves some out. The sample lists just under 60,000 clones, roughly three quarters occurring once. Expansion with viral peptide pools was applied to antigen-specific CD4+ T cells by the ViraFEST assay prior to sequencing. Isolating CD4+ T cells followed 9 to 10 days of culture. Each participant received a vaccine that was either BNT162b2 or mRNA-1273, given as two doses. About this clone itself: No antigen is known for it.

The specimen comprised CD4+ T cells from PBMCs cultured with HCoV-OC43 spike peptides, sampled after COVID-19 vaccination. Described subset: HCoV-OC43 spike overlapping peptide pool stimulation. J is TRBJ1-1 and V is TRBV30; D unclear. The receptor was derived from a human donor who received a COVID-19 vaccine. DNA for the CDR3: TGTGCCTGGAGGAGAAGCGGCACTGAAGCTTTCTTT. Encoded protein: CAWRRSGTEAFF.